This TCR beta chain is from a study of T-cell memory formation after mild COVID-19 (dated by TCRdb to the early 2020s). Notes on the research overall: Most TCR sequence clusters were specific to one of the two donors. In a couple of donors, T-cell clones that expanded and contracted after mild COVID-19 were followed by sequencing TCRalpha and TCRbeta repertoires longitudinally. The cohort comprised two young, previously healthy adult volunteers, one female and one male. Points the paper makes about the study in general: Contracting CD4+ clones turned up mainly in the CM and EM memory subsets, whereas EMRA was where CD8+ clones were enriched. Whether the second-wave clones peaking on day 37 were SARS-CoV-2 specific was not confirmed. The study included only a couple of mild cases, and larger cohorts that include severe cases with pre-infection samples were judged to be necessary. Clones contracting from day 15 to 85 had balanced CD4/CD8 phenotypes, while a second wave expanding from day 15 to 37 was biased towards CD4+. Some responding clones were detected in pre-infection memory, suggesting pre-existing cross-reactive memory T cells joined the SARS-CoV-2 response.

PBMCs were isolated by Ficoll-Paque density gradient centrifugation. The table lists this clonotype with a count of one. Its antigen is still unknown. The input lacks base qualities; no much larger clone sits a single base away. A lone read offers only weak evidence. Sequencing was carried out with an Illumina NovaSeq 6000. TCRalpha and TCRbeta cDNA libraries were constructed by 5'RACE with constant-segment primers, with sample barcodes and unique molecular identifiers being introduced. Trizol reagent was used to extract RNA from every sample. Libraries were amplified in two PCR steps, with a second sample barcode and Illumina TruSeq adapters added in the second step. Sequencing of libraries was performed on an Illumina NovaSeq with 2 x 150 bp paired-end reads. From the authors' description of their analysis: Demultiplexing of reads and collapsing into UMI-guided consensus sequences were performed with migec v1.2.7. Using mixcr v2.1.11, the UMI consensuses were aligned to TRA and TRB V and J templates and assembled into clonotypes. A clonotype was counted as expanded or contracted only if both edgeR and NoisET called the change significant, with noise models trained on biological replicates. edgeR calls used a false discovery rate-adjusted p below 0.01 and a log2 fold-change threshold of 1. As an exploratory analysis of dynamics, max-normalized trajectories of the 1000 most abundant clonotypes were examined with PCA combined with hierarchical clustering. Each responding clone was given a CD4 or CD8 phenotype based on the CD4+ and CD8+ repertoires, which had been sequenced separately. The public reads were reprocessed in TCRdb via fastp at Q25 and MiXCR, keeping in-frame beta chains. Rows are unified per CDR3 protein, each entry keeping the most common DNA and genes. The V and J calls come from TCRdb's annotation, not from the publication. The sample has around 260,000 distinct CDR3 sequences on record, 15% to 20% of them singletons. The ten biggest clones cover over 20% of the sample.

From a lookup of the germline V gene (reference sequence), CDR1 and CDR2 are SGHKS and YYEKEE. From the cysteine through the phenylalanine, the CDR3 covers 15 amino acids. Only CDR3 DNA is held: 45 bases, read in frame from base 1. V is cut back by 4 bases and J by 9 bases, with 11 bases in the junction unmatched. The source of this sequence is a man younger than 35 who had mild COVID-19 (a few samples of this study predate the infection). The sample titles of this study are shuffled in the database, so cell type and time point are left out; the donor was told from shared clones. Here the chain combines TRBV5-5 and TRBJ2-3; the junction holds 10 bases that match TRBD2. What was sequenced was PBMCs or a T cell subset sorted from them (not recorded which). At the DNA level, the sequence is TGTGCCAGCAGCCCGACGGCTAGCGGGGGTGGGACGCAGTATTTT. Its protein reads: CASSPTASGGGTQYF.